The clone carrying this T cell receptor beta chain was seen a single time. Cohort allocation depended upon clinical history that participants reported. Cohort 3 recovery required two negative PCRs, clearance, or symptom resolution. Authors' methods: It was from reference gene primer amplification that nucleated cell counts were estimated. Sequenced by immunoSEQ multiplex PCR; TCRdb stores in-frame clones only, minus some. V and J calls and clone size are given by that table; D and trimming were obtained from the DNA. The sample includes about 46,000 clones, around 87% of them seen just once. This CDR3 has 16 amino acids. With 8 bases clipped from V and 0 bases from J, the junction kept 10 bases outside the gene matches. Germline V gene sequence: CDR1 MDHEN, CDR2 SYDVKM. This entry is derived from a study of blood T cell repertoires in COVID-19. Whole-study context: In each case, the material was cDNA or gDNA derived from T cells, B-cell-depleted T cells, or PBMCs.

The chain employs TRBV28 and TRBJ2-4; 7 bases match TRBD1. The receptor's source is a woman aged 45-59 years who had recovered from COVID-19. Input material: PBMCs or T cells enriched from blood (not recorded which). The CDR3 sequence is CASGTANSLAKNIQYF. The CDR3 bases are TGTGCCAGCGGGACAGCCAACTCCTTAGCCAAAAACATTCAGTACTTC. The whole variable domain, filled in from reference TRBV28 and TRBJ2-4, reads DVKVTQSSRYLVKRTGEKVFLECVQDMDHENMFWYRQDPGLGLRLIYFSYDVKMKEKGDIPEGYSVSREKKERFSLILESASTNQTSMYLCASGTANSLAKNIQYFGAGTRLSVL.